The 6 T cell receptor beta chains in this list originate from one sample, sequenced in a study of beta chain features in type 1 diabetes. General study results and limits: Across all four CD4+ subsets, people with type 1 diabetes showed modestly shorter TCRB CDR3s.

The entirety of the isolated RNA underwent reverse transcription, so expressed TCRB transcripts were sequenced. Clones were read by immunoSEQ multiplex PCR, and TCRdb kept only the in-frame ones, dropping some. The table lists some 170,000 clones, roughly 60% of them singletons. No antigens are known for them. Sequencing was performed on naive CD4+ T cells from blood. The source of these receptors is a man aged 25-40 years with type 1 diabetes.

The chain carries TRBV9 and TRBJ2-5; 10 nucleotides agree with TRBD1. Per germline, CDR1 SGDLS and CDR2 YYNGEE. Trimming took 3 bases from V and 4 from J; bases not matched to a gene: 9. CDR3 length equals 16 residues. The CDR3 DNA is TGTGCCAGCAGCGCCCCCGGGGACAGGGGTTTAGAGACCCAGTACTTC. Translation gives CASSAPGDRGLETQYF.

This rearrangement joins TRBV9 to TRBJ2-3; D remains unclear. CDR3 length: 13 residues. Trimming removed 0 bases at V and 5 bases at J, with 7 bases between. The germline gives CDR1 SGDLS, CDR2 YYNGEE. The CDR3 region is CASSVEERDTQYF. The CDR3 DNA reads TGTGCCAGCAGCGTAGAGGAGCGAGATACGCAGTATTTT.

This clone was seen more than once but under ten times. The genes are TRBV27 and TRBJ2-3; D perhaps matches TRBD1 (5 bases). V lost 3 bases and J 0 bases, leaving 13 bases between the germline ends. This CDR3 has 16 residues. CDR1 is MNHEY, CDR2 SMNVEV, per germline (reference sequence). The CDR3 bases are TGTGCCAGCAGTTTGTGGGGCCCGATTAGCACAGATACGCAGTATTTT. Protein product: CASSLWGPISTDTQYF.

V usage is TRBV9 and J usage is TRBJ1-2; 10 positions match TRBD1. The CDR3 covers 14 residues. Trimming removed 3 bases from V and 8 bases from J; junction bases left unmatched: 7. Per germline, CDR1 SGDLS and CDR2 YYNGEE. CDR3 sequence: CASSERRTGGGYTF. The CDR3 nucleotides are TGTGCCAGCAGCGAGCGCAGGACAGGGGGAGGCTACACCTTC.

This clone has a handful of counts. The J gene is TRBJ2-7, the V gene TRBV7-2, with D tentatively TRBD1 (6 bases). This CDR3 is 16 amino acids long. V lost 5 bases to trimming and J lost 0 bases, with 17 bases between them. Germline CDR1 and CDR2: SGHTA and FQGNSA. The CDR3, as DNA: TGTGCCAGCAGCCGCTCGCTACTGGACAGCTCCTACGAGCAGTACTTC. It codes for CASSRSLLDSSYEQYF. Full variable domain (outside the CDR3, taken from reference TRBV7-2 and TRBJ2-7): GAGVSQSPSNKVTEKGKDVELRCDPISGHTALYWYRQSLGQGLEFLIYFQGNSAPDKSGLPSDRFSAERTGGSVSTLTIQRTQQEDSAVYLCASSRSLLDSSYEQYFGPGTRLTVT.

The chain joins TRBV9 to TRBJ2-3, with D possibly TRBD2 on 6 matching bases. Between the trimmed V and J ends, which lost 4 bases and 2 bases, there was a span of 14 bases. The germline CDR1 and CDR2 sequences are SGDLS and YYNGEE. The CDR3 consists of 15 residues. CDR3 protein: CASSRRAKDTDTQYF. The CDR3 bases are TGTGCCAGCAGCCGGAGGGCCAAAGACACAGATACGCAGTATTTT.